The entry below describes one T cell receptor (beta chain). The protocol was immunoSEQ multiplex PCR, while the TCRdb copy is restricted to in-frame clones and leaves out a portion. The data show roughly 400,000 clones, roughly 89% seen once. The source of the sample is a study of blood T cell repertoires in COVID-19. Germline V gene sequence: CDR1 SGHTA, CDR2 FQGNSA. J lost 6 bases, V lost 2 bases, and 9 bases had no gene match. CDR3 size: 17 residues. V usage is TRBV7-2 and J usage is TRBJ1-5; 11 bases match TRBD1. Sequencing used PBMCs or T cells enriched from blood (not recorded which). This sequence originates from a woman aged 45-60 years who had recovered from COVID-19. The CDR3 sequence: CASSLKWTGGRGQPQHF. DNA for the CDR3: TGTGCCAGCAGCTTAAAGTGGACAGGGGGCCGAGGTCAGCCCCAGCATTTT.